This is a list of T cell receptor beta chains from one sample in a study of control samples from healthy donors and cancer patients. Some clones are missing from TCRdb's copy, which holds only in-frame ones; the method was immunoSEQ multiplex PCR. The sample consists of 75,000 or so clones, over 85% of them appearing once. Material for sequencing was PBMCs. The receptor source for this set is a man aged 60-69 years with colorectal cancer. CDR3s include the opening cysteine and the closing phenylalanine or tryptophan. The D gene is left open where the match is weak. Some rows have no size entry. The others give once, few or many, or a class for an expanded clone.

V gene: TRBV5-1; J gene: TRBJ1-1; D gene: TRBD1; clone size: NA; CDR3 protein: CASSFGQEEAFF; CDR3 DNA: TGCGCCAGCAGCTTCGGACAGGAGGAAGCTTTCTTT
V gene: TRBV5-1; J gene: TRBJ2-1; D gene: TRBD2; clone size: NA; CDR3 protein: CASSFSGGAGNEQFF; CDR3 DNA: TGCGCCAGCAGCTTTAGCGGGGGGGCCGGGAATGAGCAGTTCTTC
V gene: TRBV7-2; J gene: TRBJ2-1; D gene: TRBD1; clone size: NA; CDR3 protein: CASSFNRGPYNEQFF; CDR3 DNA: TGTGCCAGCAGCTTCAACAGGGGGCCGTACAATGAGCAGTTCTTC
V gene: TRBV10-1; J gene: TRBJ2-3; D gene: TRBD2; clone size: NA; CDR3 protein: CASSEYVSGGRGDTQYF; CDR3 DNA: TGCGCCAGCAGTGAGTATGTGAGCGGGGGCCGGGGAGATACGCAGTATTTT
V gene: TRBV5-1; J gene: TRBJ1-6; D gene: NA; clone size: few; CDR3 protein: CASSLGLQVNSPLHF; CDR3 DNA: TGCGCCAGCAGCTTGGGTCTCCAGGTTAATTCACCCCTCCACTTT
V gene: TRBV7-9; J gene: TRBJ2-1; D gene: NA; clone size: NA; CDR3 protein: CASSFLASYNEQFF; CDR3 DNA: TGTGCCAGCAGCTTTCTAGCGTCCTACAATGAGCAGTTCTTC
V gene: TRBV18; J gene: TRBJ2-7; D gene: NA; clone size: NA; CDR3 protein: CASSPRGTYEQYF; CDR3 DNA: TGTGCCAGCTCACCACGGGGGACTTACGAGCAGTACTTC
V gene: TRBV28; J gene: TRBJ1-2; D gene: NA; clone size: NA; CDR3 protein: CASRYGRPPYGYTF; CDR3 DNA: TGTGCCAGCAGATACGGGCGACCTCCCTATGGCTACACCTTC
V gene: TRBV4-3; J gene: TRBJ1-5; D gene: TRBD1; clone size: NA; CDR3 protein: CASSQEQGDNQPQHF; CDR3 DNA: TGCGCCAGCAGCCAAGAACAGGGGGATAATCAGCCCCAGCATTTT
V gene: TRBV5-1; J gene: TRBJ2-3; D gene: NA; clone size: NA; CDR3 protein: CASSNLDSTDTQYF; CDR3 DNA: TGCGCCAGCAGCAACCTGGACTCCACAGATACGCAGTATTTT
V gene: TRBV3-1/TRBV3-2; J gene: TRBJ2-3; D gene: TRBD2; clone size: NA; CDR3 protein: CASSQYSGYTDTQYF; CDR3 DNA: TGTGCCAGCAGCCAATATAGCGGGTACACAGATACGCAGTATTTT
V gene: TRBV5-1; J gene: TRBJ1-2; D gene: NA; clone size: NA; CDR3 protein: CASSPREALYGYTF; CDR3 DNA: TGCGCCAGCAGCCCCAGGGAGGCTCTCTATGGCTACACCTTC
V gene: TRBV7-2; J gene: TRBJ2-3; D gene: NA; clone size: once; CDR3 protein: CASSSGLLSTDTQYF; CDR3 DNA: TGTGCCAGCAGCTCGGGACTTCTTTCCACAGATACGCAGTATTTT
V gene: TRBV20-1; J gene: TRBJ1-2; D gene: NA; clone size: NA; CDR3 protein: CSAPSYGYTF; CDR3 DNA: TGCAGTGCCCCCAGCTATGGCTACACCTTC
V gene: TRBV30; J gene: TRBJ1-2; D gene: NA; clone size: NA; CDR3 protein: CAWSVGDYYGYTF; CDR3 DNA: TGTGCCTGGAGTGTCGGCGATTACTATGGCTACACCTTC
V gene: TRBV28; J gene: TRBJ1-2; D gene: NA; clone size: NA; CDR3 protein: CASSLQGGYGYTF; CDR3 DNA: TGTGCCAGCAGTTTACAGGGCGGATATGGCTACACCTTC
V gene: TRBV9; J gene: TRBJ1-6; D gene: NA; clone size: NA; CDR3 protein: CASSATPEALSPLHF; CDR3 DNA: TGTGCCAGCAGCGCCACCCCGGAGGCGTTATCACCCCTCCACTTT
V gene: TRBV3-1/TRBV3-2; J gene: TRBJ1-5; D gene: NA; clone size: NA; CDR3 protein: CASSQGPGAHSNQPQHF; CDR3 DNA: TGTGCCAGCAGCCAAGGGCCAGGGGCACATAGCAATCAGCCCCAGCATTTT
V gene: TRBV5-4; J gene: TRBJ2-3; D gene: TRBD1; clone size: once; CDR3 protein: CASSLSAGGITDTQYF; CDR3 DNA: TGTGCCAGCAGCCTATCAGCAGGGGGCATCACAGATACGCAGTATTTT
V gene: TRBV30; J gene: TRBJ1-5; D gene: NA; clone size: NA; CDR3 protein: CAWSGQNDQPQHF; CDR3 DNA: TGTGCCTGGAGCGGACAAAACGATCAGCCCCAGCATTTT
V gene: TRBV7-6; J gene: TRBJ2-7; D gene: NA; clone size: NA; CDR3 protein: CASSRTASYEQYF; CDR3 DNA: TGTGCCAGCAGCAGGACAGCCTCCTACGAGCAGTACTTC
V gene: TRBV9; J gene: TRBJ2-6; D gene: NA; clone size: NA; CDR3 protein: CASSRRTGPSGANVLTF; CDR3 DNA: TGTGCCAGCAGTAGAAGAACAGGGCCCTCTGGGGCCAACGTCCTGACTTTC